This T cell receptor beta chain appears in the sequencing data of a study of T cell clonality in common variable immunodeficiency. This clone has at least ten counts. The target antigen is unknown. The read terminates 3 residues before the CDR3 end, so the remaining end is supplied by the germline J gene. The CDR3 is 14 amino acids. V lost 6 bases, J lost 0 bases, and 2 bases stayed unmatched. Germline V gene data show CDR1 as LNHDA and CDR2 as SQIVND (reference sequence). The assay was immunoSEQ multiplex PCR, and TCRdb's table has in-frame clones only and misses some. The sample gives 30,000 or so clones, none seen only once, and the top ten clones hold 3.8%. Study-level results: CVID subjects showed higher TCRbeta clonality than healthy controls.

The sequence was collected from a person aged 18 to 70 in good health. The rearrangement uses TRBV19 and TRBJ2-7; 10 nucleotides match TRBD1. The sample comprised peripheral blood mononuclear cells. Here the CDR3 reads CASRDRGSSYEQYF. CDR3 DNA (partial): TGTGCCAGTAGGGACAGGGGGTCCTCCTACGAG.